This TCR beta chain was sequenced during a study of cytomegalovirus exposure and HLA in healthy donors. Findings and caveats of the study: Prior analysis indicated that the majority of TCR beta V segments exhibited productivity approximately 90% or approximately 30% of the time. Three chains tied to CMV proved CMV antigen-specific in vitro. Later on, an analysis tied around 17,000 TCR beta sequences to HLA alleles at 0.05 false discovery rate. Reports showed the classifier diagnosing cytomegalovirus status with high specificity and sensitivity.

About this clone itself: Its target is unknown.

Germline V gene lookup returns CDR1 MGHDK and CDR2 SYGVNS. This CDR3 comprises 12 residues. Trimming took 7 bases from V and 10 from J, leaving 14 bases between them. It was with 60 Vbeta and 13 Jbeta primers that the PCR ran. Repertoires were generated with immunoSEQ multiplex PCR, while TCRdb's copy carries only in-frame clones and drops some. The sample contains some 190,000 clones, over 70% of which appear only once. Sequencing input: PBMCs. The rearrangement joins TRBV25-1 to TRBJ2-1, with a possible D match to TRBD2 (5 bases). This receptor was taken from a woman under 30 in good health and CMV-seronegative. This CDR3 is CASKTSGEEQFF. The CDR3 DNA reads TGTGCCAGCAAGACCTCCGGGGAAGAGCAGTTCTTC.